Presented here are 7 T cell receptor beta chains from one specimen sequenced in a study of blood T cells in healthy people across ages. The authors ran a second PCR of about 6 to 11 cycles using a sample-barcoded 5' primer and a J-beta primer mix. In TCRdb, the 5' RACE reads were re-called with MiXCR into one record per CDR3 protein. The repertoire holds some 1.5 million distinct CDR3 sequences, roughly 43% seen once, with more than 4% in the top ten. Input material: blood. These receptors came from a woman younger than 35 in good health.

CDR3 sequence: CASSGGQPSTDTQYF. DNA of the CDR3: TGTGCCAGCAGTGGGGGACAGCCCAGCACAGATACGCAGTATTTT. The J gene is TRBJ2-3, the V gene TRBV2; 7 nucleotides line up with TRBD1. The CDR3 consists of 15 residues. Germline loops: CDR1 SNHLY, CDR2 FYNNEI. Unmatched junction bases numbered 4, after V lost 4 bases and J lost 0 bases. Complete variable domain (other parts from reference TRBV2 and TRBJ2-3): EPEVTQTPSHQVTQMGQEVILRCVPISNHLYFYWYRQILGQKVEFLVSFYNNEISEKSEIFDDQFSVERPDGSNFTLKIRSTKLEDSAMYFCASSGGQPSTDTQYFGPGTRLTVL.

This clonotype was seen only a few times. The rearrangement links TRBV29-1 to TRBJ2-5; 8 bases are a match to TRBD2. V was clipped by 7 bases and J by 5 bases; unmatched bases: 6. This CDR3 spans 12 amino acids. Germline-derived CDR1 and CDR2 are SQVTM and ANQGSEA. The CDR3 reads CSAYGGDETQYF. As DNA, the CDR3 is TGCAGCGCCTACGGGGGGGATGAGACCCAGTACTTC. The whole variable domain, filled in from reference TRBV29-1 and TRBJ2-5, reads SAVISQKPSRDICQRGTSLTIQCQVDSQVTMMFWYRQQPGQSLTLIATANQGSEATYESGFVIDKFPISRPNLTFSTLTVSNMSPEDSSIYLCSAYGGDETQYFGPGTRLLVL.

This clonotype was found a few times. This CDR3 is CASGLVLGRRDQPQHF. For the CDR3, the DNA is TGTGCTAGTGGTTTGGTGCTTGGGCGCCGTGATCAGCCCCAGCATTTT. This chain connects TRBV12-5 to TRBJ1-5; D is unresolved. V was pared by 0 bases and J by 5 bases, with 14 bases between. CDR3 size: 16 residues. Germline V lookup: CDR1 LGHNT, CDR2 FRNRAP.

This clonotype was counted between two and nine times. The chain carries TRBV9 and TRBJ2-1; no clear D gene. V was shortened by 2 bases and J by 13 bases, with 13 bases between the two germline ends. Germline-derived CDR1 and CDR2 are SGDLS and YYNGEE. The CDR3 covers 12 residues. CDR3 coding DNA: TGTGCCAGCAGCGTTTCCGAGGAGACCCAGTTCTTC. Its translation is CASSVSEETQFF.

V usage is TRBV25-1 and J usage is TRBJ1-1; the D gene is possibly TRBD1 (6 bases). The CDR3 is 15 amino acids. V dropped 1 base and J dropped 0 bases, with 9 bases sitting between them. In germline, CDR1 is MGHDK, CDR2 SYGVNS. CDR3 sequence reads: CASSELGTLNTEAFF. CDR3 nucleotides: TGTGCCAGCAGTGAATTAGGGACACTGAACACTGAAGCTTTCTTT.

This rearrangement joins TRBV5-1 to TRBJ1-1; 11 bases fit TRBD1. The CDR3 is 15 residues long. The trim removed 3 bases at V and 3 bases at J, leaving 4 bases unmatched. Germline V gene sequence: CDR1 SGHRS, CDR2 YFSETQ. The CDR3 bases are TGCGCCAGCAGCTCGCCGGACAGGGGGCACACTGAAGCTTTCTTT. This sequence encodes CASSSPDRGHTEAFF.

This chain connects TRBV20-1 to TRBJ2-2; possibly TRBD1 for D (5 bases). The CDR3 has 13 amino acids. Trimming took off 3 bases at V and 6 bases at J, with 11 bases between the two ends. Germline-derived CDR1 and CDR2 are DFQATT and SNEGSKA (reference sequence). Here the CDR3 reads CSAREQAAGELFF. The CDR3 DNA reads as TGCAGTGCTAGGGAACAGGCAGCCGGGGAGCTGTTTTTT.